This T cell receptor beta chain was found in a study of blood T cell repertoires in COVID-19. About the research overall: Acute-phase and convalescent COVID-19 samples originated in the United States, Italy and Spain.

In germline, CDR1 is LGHNT, CDR2 FRNRAP. The CDR3 has 20 amino acids. V shed 2 bases, J shed 0 bases, and the junction held 10 bases outside the gene matches. Sequenced by immunoSEQ multiplex PCR; TCRdb stores in-frame clones only, minus some. The table includes some 410,000 clones, 88% detected once. Participants spanned ages about 18 to 89 years and resided in 24 US areas. The chain links TRBV12-5 to TRBJ2-6, with 10 positions matching TRBD2. This clonotype was obtained from a woman aged 25 to 39 with acute COVID-19. Sequenced: PBMCs or T cells enriched from blood (not recorded which). Here the CDR3 reads CASGLPPVSGGASGANVLTF. In nucleotides, the CDR3 is TGTGCTAGTGGTTTGCCCCCCGTAAGCGGGGGGGCCTCTGGGGCCAACGTCCTGACTTTC.